The entry below gives a single T cell receptor beta chain sequence along with its context. Its antigen is not identified. The CDR3 is 15 residues long. In germline, CDR1 is LNHDA, CDR2 SQIVND (reference sequence). The V segment lost 4 bases and the J segment 4 bases; nucleotides outside the gene matches: 7. The source of the sample is a study of cytomegalovirus exposure and HLA in healthy donors. Study-wide findings and caveats: Previous analysis showed most TCR beta V segments were productive about 87% or about 30% of the time.

Donors likely had unrecorded immune exposures despite being nominally healthy when sampled. With 60 Vbeta and 13 Jbeta primers, the PCR was carried out. Generated by immunoSEQ multiplex PCR, the TCRdb table keeps only in-frame clones and is missing some. Of about 160,000 clones listed, roughly 85% were seen once; the top ten hold around 0.98%. Sequenced input: PBMCs. J is TRBJ2-1 and V is TRBV19, with 7 positions matching TRBD1. This sequence was found in a woman aged 45-59 years in good health and CMV-seropositive. CDR3 bases: TGTGCCAGTAGTAGCATGGGACAGCTATACAATGAGCAGTTCTTC. Translation gives CASSSMGQLYNEQFF.